The clone carrying this T cell receptor beta chain appeared a few times. Its cognate antigen is unknown. The J segment lost 11 bases and the V segment lost 6 bases, leaving 9 bases of the junction unmatched. The germline gives CDR1 SQVTM, CDR2 ANQGSEA. CDR3 length: 11 residues. This sample is drawn from a study of T-cell memory formation after mild COVID-19. About the research overall: Clusters were largely donor specific.

Each CDR3 protein gets one entry after TCRdb re-called the 5' RACE reads with MiXCR. The table lists 400,000 to 500,000 distinct CDR3 sequences, approximately 25% of them singletons. General study points: Day 15 to 85 contracting clones showed balanced CD4/CD8; later expanders leaned CD4+.

This chain connects TRBV29-1 to TRBJ1-1, with 7 nucleotides matching TRBD1. The sample taken for sequencing was PBMCs or a T cell subset sorted from them (not recorded which). This receptor was identified in an adult woman who had mild COVID-19 (a few samples of this study predate the infection). Cell type and time point are not known. The CDR3 loop is CSVEDRTFAFF. DNA for the CDR3: TGCAGCGTCGAGGACAGGACCTTCGCTTTCTTT.